These 19 T cell receptor beta chains were sequenced from one sample in a study of a mutant IDH1 vaccine in newly diagnosed glioma. The antigens of these receptors remain unknown. As to time point: week 47, end of study. A single vaccine dose contained 300 ug of mutant IDH1 20-mer peptide, and topical imiquimod was used with it. Produced via immunoSEQ multiplex PCR; TCRdb's table is partial and in-frame only. The sample yields fewer than 35,000 clones, around 82% seen once. Sequenced here: PBMCs, sampled from a glioma patient whose treatment included an IDH1 peptide vaccine. The receptors come from a man aged 30 to 45 with glioma.

The V call is TRBV6-6, the J call TRBJ2-1; tentatively, D is TRBD1 or TRBD2 (5 bases each). The germline V gene encodes CDR1 MNHNY and CDR2 SVGAGI (reference sequence). The CDR3 totals 14 residues. Trimming removed 2 bases at V and 5 bases at J, with 10 bases between. For the CDR3, the DNA is TGTGCCAGCAGTTACCGGGACCGACACAATGAGCAGTTCTTC. This codes for CASSYRDRHNEQFF.

The chain joins TRBV2 to TRBJ1-2, with 8 bases lining up with TRBD1. The CDR3 contains 13 residues. CDR1 and CDR2 (germline): SNHLY, FYNNEI. The V and J ends lost 5 bases and 3 bases, in that order; junction bases with no gene match: 2. CDR3 residues: CASSSDRDYGYTF. CDR3 coding DNA: TGTGCCAGCAGTTCGGACAGGGACTATGGCTACACCTTC.

This chain uses TRBV27 with TRBJ2-5; no clear D gene. CDR1 is MNHEY, CDR2 SMNVEV, per germline (reference sequence). Trimming stripped 1 base from V and 5 bases from J, with 11 bases between. The CDR3 consists of 14 residues. The CDR3 loop is CASSLLGRSETQYF. The CDR3 coding sequence is TGTGCCAGCAGTTTATTGGGCAGGTCGGAGACCCAGTACTTC.

The sample holds a few counts of this clone. The chain couples TRBV27 to TRBJ1-6; 10 nucleotides line up with TRBD1. The junction had 4 bases not matched to a gene; V was cut back by 5 bases and J by 3 bases. The length of the CDR3 is 16 residues. CDR1 is MNHEY, CDR2 SMNVEV, per germline (reference sequence). CDR3 in amino acids: CASSARDRGYNSPLHF. The CDR3 DNA reads as TGTGCCAGCAGTGCCCGGGACAGGGGCTATAATTCACCCCTCCACTTT.

V usage is TRBV14 and J usage is TRBJ2-1, with 11 bases fitting TRBD1. The CDR3 has 19 amino acids. J was trimmed by 2 bases and V by 4 bases; bases with no gene match: 13. Germline lookup yields CDR1 SGHDN and CDR2 FVKESK. The CDR3 sequence: CASSLTHLDRGPPYNEQFF. DNA for the CDR3: TGTGCCAGCAGCCTGACCCACCTGGACAGGGGGCCCCCCTACAATGAGCAGTTCTTC.

The V call is TRBV2, the J call TRBJ2-3; D is perhaps TRBD2 (5 bases). The V gene's germline CDR1 is SNHLY and CDR2 FYNNEI. The CDR3 length is 15 residues. Trimming removed 5 bases at V and 4 bases at J, with 16 bases between. In DNA form, the CDR3 reads TGTGCCAGCAGTAGGGAGCCGGGGTCCCCAGATACGCAGTATTTT. Protein product: CASSREPGSPDTQYF. Drawing the rest from reference TRBV2 and TRBJ2-3, the complete variable domain is EPEVTQTPSHQVTQMGQEVILRCVPISNHLYFYWYRQILGQKVEFLVSFYNNEISEKSEIFDDQFSVERPDGSNFTLKIRSTKLEDSAMYFCASSREPGSPDTQYFGPGTRLTVL.

The chain is built from TRBV13 and TRBJ2-7; 9 bases are a match to TRBD1. CDR3 length: 13 residues. V dropped 5 bases and J dropped 6; count of bases not matched to a gene: 5. Germline-derived CDR1 and CDR2 are PRHDT and FYEKMQ (reference sequence). The CDR3 nucleotides read TGTGCCAGCAGCCTAACAGGGGGCGGCGAGCAGTACTTC. Translated, it gives CASSLTGGGEQYF.

The chain combines TRBV30 with TRBJ1-6; D is unresolved. Trimming removed 2 bases from V and 5 bases from J, with 19 bases in between. The CDR3 totals 17 residues. From germline, CDR1 is GTSNPN and CDR2 SVGIG (reference sequence). As DNA, the CDR3 is TGTGCCTGGAGTCTCCCCATGGGAGGGCGGGATAATTCACCCCTCCACTTT. Amino acid sequence: CAWSLPMGGRDNSPLHF. Together with reference TRBV30 and TRBJ1-6, the CDR3 gives the full variable domain: SQTIHQWPATLVQPVGSPLSLECTVEGTSNPNLYWYRQAAGRGLQLLFYSVGIGQISSEVPQNLSASRPQDRQFILSSKKLLLSDSGFYLCAWSLPMGGRDNSPLHFGNGTRLTVT.

The chain uses TRBV6-1 and TRBJ2-1, with no clear D. V gave up 7 bases and J gave up 8 bases, with 12 bases separating them. CDR1 and CDR2 from the germline V gene are MNHNS and SASEGT. The CDR3 sequence is 12 residues long. The CDR3 nucleotides are TGTGCCAGCACCACTACCATCTATGAGCAGTTCTTC. Amino acids: CASTTTIYEQFF.

The chain joins TRBV11-2 to TRBJ1-2, with D unclear. The V gene's germline CDR1 is SGHAT and CDR2 FQNNGV. Deletions cut 2 bases from V and 5 bases from J, with 9 bases between. CDR3 length: 13 residues. The CDR3 region is CASSLIGQYGYTF. CDR3 nucleotides: TGTGCCAGCAGCTTAATTGGGCAGTATGGCTACACCTTC.

The genes are TRBV2 and TRBJ2-1, with no clear D. The CDR3 runs to 13 residues. Trimming pared 9 bases from V and 0 bases from J, leaving 9 bases between. Germline V lookup: CDR1 SNHLY, CDR2 FYNNEI. The CDR3: CASQLSSYNEQFF. CDR3 DNA: TGTGCCAGTCAATTAAGCTCCTACAATGAGCAGTTCTTC.

This rearrangement joins TRBV5-1 to TRBJ2-5, with D possibly TRBD1 on 6 matching bases. The CDR3 loop spans 14 amino acids. Germline assignment: CDR1 SGHRS and CDR2 YFSETQ. V lost 3 bases to trimming and J lost 2 bases, with 11 bases between them. The CDR3 bases are TGCGCCAGCAGCTCCCCTGGACAGCAAGAGACCCAGTACTTC. Amino acid sequence: CASSSPGQQETQYF.

The V gene is TRBV5-1, the J gene TRBJ1-1, with a possible D match to TRBD1 (6 bases). Trimming removed 0 bases at V and 11 bases at J, with 14 bases between. The CDR3 runs 13 residues. Germline V gives CDR1 SGHRS, CDR2 YFSETQ. CDR3 region: CASSLAAQGTAFF. The CDR3 nucleotides are TGCGCCAGCAGCTTGGCGGCTCAGGGGACGGCTTTCTTT.

The rearrangement uses TRBV5-4 and TRBJ1-3, with 7 bases fitting TRBD1. CDR1 is SGHNT, CDR2 YYREEE, per germline (reference sequence). V was clipped by 4 bases and J by 2 bases; unmatched bases: 3. The CDR3 totals 14 residues. CDR3 residues: CASSHRGPGNTIYF. The CDR3 coding sequence is TGTGCCAGCAGCCACAGGGGTCCTGGAAACACCATATATTTT. The full variable domain, rest sourced from reference TRBV5-4 and TRBJ1-3, is ETGVTQSPTHLIKTRGQQVTLRCSSQSGHNTVSWYQQALGQGPQFIFQYYREEENGRGNFPPRFSGLQFPNYSSELNVNALELDDSALYLCASSHRGPGNTIYFGEGSWLTVV.

This clone occurred a few times. CDR3 region: CASIPTGTDPYNEQFF. Written as DNA, the CDR3 is TGTGCCAGTATTCCGACCGGGACAGACCCCTACAATGAGCAGTTCTTC. The genes are TRBV19 and TRBJ2-1; 7 nucleotides match TRBD1. Looked up from germline, CDR1 is LNHDA and CDR2 is SQIVND (reference sequence). Unmatched junction bases numbered 11, after V lost 7 bases and J lost 2 bases. This CDR3 contains 16 residues.

The V and J genes are TRBV30 and TRBJ2-7, with D perhaps being TRBD1 or TRBD2 (5 bases each). Per germline, CDR1 GTSNPN and CDR2 SVGIG (reference sequence). The ends were cut back, 1 base at V and 1 base at J, with 8 bases in the middle. The CDR3 sequence is 13 residues long. CDR3 sequence (DNA): TGTGCCTGGAGTGGTGGGGGTTCCTACGAGCAGTACTTC. Its protein is CAWSGGGSYEQYF. Using reference TRBV30 and TRBJ2-7 for the parts outside the CDR3, the full variable domain is SQTIHQWPATLVQPVGSPLSLECTVEGTSNPNLYWYRQAAGRGLQLLFYSVGIGQISSEVPQNLSASRPQDRQFILSSKKLLLSDSGFYLCAWSGGGSYEQYFGPGTRLTVT.

In this sample, this clone is medium-sized. The chain couples TRBV9 to TRBJ1-2, with D perhaps TRBD1 (6 bases). In germline, CDR1 is SGDLS, CDR2 YYNGEE. Trimming cost V 0 bases and J 8 bases, with 11 bases left between them. The CDR3 loop spans 13 amino acids. CDR3 DNA sequence: TGTGCCAGCAGCGTAGGCCAGGGGCTGGGCTACACCTTC. Translation gives CASSVGQGLGYTF.

This chain connects TRBV29-1 to TRBJ2-4; D may be TRBD1 or TRBD2 (5 bases each). Per the germline V gene, CDR1 is SQVTM and CDR2 is ANQGSEA. The V end lost 3 bases, the J end lost 1 base, and 10 bases lay between the germline ends. The CDR3 sequence is 14 residues long. CDR3 residues: CSVDGTGAKNIQYF. Written as DNA, the CDR3 is TGCAGCGTTGATGGGACGGGTGCCAAAAACATTCAGTACTTC.

This clone appeared once. The chain links TRBV30 to TRBJ1-6; 10 nucleotides align to TRBD1. CDR3 length equals 15 residues. The ends lost 5 bases at V and 7 bases at J; junction bases unmatched: 8. Germline V lookup: CDR1 GTSNPN, CDR2 SVGIG (reference sequence). CDR3 amino acids: CAWDRGLLGNSPLHF. DNA for the CDR3: TGTGCCTGGGACAGGGGGCTTCTGGGGAATTCACCCCTCCACTTT.